These 9 T cell receptor beta chains came from one sample sequenced in a study of neurological immune-mediated disorders. TCRdb re-called the 5' RACE reads through MiXCR, storing one row per CDR3 protein. The table shows over 35,000 distinct CDR3 sequences, with approximately 11% occurring only once. The sequencing sample was made of PBMCs. These TCRs come from a female donor in good health.

This clonotype was observed at least ten times. The chain is built from TRBV5-1 and TRBJ2-1, with D uncertain. The CDR3 contains 14 residues. From germline, CDR1 is SGHRS and CDR2 YFSETQ. V lost 4 bases and J lost 2, with 10 bases in between. CDR3 nucleotide sequence: TGCGCCAGCAGCCCAGTAGAGGCCTACAATGAGCAGTTCTTC. Protein: CASSPVEAYNEQFF.

Many counts were recorded for this clonotype. The V call is TRBV12-3 or TRBV12-4, the J call TRBJ2-1; D remains ambiguous. The V end lost 0 bases, the J end lost 6 bases, and 18 bases lay between the germline ends. The CDR3 is 17 residues long. CDR3 in DNA: TGTGCCAGCAGTTTAGCGCGGACGGGCGTGGGTGGCAATGAGCAGTTCTTC. Its translation is CASSLARTGVGGNEQFF.

This clonotype was counted many times. This chain joins TRBV7-2 and TRBJ2-1; the match to TRBD2 covers 8 bases. The germline V gene encodes CDR1 SGHTA and CDR2 FQGNSA. There are 15 residues in the CDR3. The V and J ends lost 5 bases and 4 bases, in that order; junction bases with no gene match: 7. CDR3 DNA: TGTGCCAGCAGCAAGGGGGGACTAGTGTACAATGAGCAGTTCTTC. This encodes CASSKGGLVYNEQFF.

Ten or more counts support this clonotype. The J gene is TRBJ1-1, the V gene TRBV6-5, with D maybe TRBD1 (5 bases). Germline V CDR1 and CDR2: MNHEY, SVGAGI. V was trimmed by 4 bases and J by 5 bases, leaving 14 bases between them. The CDR3 runs 14 residues. The CDR3 reads CASSSAGLGTEAFF. CDR3 DNA: TGTGCCAGCAGTTCGGCAGGGTTGGGGACTGAAGCTTTCTTT.

This clonotype was found a few times. The gene calls are TRBV5-1 and TRBJ2-7; TRBD1 agrees at 10 bases. J gave up 5 bases and V 4 bases, and 0 bases lay outside the gene matches. The CDR3 loop spans 12 amino acids. CDR1 and CDR2 (germline): SGHRS, YFSETQ. The CDR3 region has the DNA TGCGCCAGCAGCGGACAGGGGGACGAGCAGTACTTC. As protein: CASSGQGDEQYF.

V usage is TRBV30 and J usage is TRBJ1-1; 8 bases line up with TRBD1. Germline-derived CDR1 and CDR2 are GTSNPN and SVGIG (reference sequence). V was pared by 1 base and J by 9 bases, with 13 bases of the junction left unmatched. The length of the CDR3 is 15 residues. The CDR3 is CAWSANLPGQEKAFF. The DNA of the CDR3 is TGTGCCTGGAGTGCGAATCTTCCGGGACAGGAAAAAGCTTTCTTT.

This clonotype was seen many times. The chain employs TRBV5-1 and TRBJ2-7; 8 positions match TRBD1. This CDR3 contains 16 residues. Germline CDR1 is SGHRS and CDR2 is YFSETQ. Losses at the gene ends were 3 bases for V and 3 bases for J; bases not matched to a gene: 11. CDR3 protein: CASSSGLRTGIYEQYF. CDR3 DNA sequence: TGCGCCAGCAGCTCCGGGTTAAGGACAGGGATCTACGAGCAGTACTTC.

This clonotype was observed at least ten times. The chain combines TRBV6-5 with TRBJ2-7, with TRBD2 identical over 8 bases. CDR3 size: 15 residues. The germline V gene has CDR1 MNHEY and CDR2 SVGAGI. Trimming cost V 5 bases and J 1 base; bases outside gene matches: 7. The CDR3 DNA reads TGTGCCAGCAGTCCCGGGGGGGGATCGTCCTACGAGCAGTACTTC. It encodes CASSPGGGSSYEQYF.

This clonotype has at least ten counts. The chain's CDR3 is CSVGGQGNQPQHF. The CDR3, as DNA: TGCAGCGTTGGGGGACAGGGGAATCAGCCCCAGCATTTT. This chain joins TRBV29-1 and TRBJ1-5, with TRBD1 matching over 10 bases. V lost 4 bases, J lost 4 bases, and 1 base stayed unmatched. The CDR3 runs 13 residues. Germline V lookup: CDR1 SQVTM, CDR2 ANQGSEA.